This TCR beta chain was profiled in a study of lymphopenia after photon versus proton radiotherapy. The CDR3 is 13 amino acids. V lost 3 bases to trimming and J lost 6 bases; unmatched junction nucleotides: 3. The germline V gene encodes CDR1 SGDLS and CDR2 YYNGEE. Repertoires were generated with immunoSEQ multiplex PCR, while TCRdb's copy carries only in-frame clones and drops some. The sample yields tens of thousands of clones, about 86% seen once. The V call is TRBV9, the J call TRBJ2-4; TRBD1 matches at 7 bases. Sequencing used peripheral blood, obtained from a patient treated with proton-based radiotherapy. This clonotype was sampled from a woman between 65 and 79 years old with pancreatic cancer. Some clones in this sample may be carry-over from other donors' samples. This CDR3 is CASSDRQGNIQYF. CDR3 coding DNA: TGTGCCAGCAGCGACCGACAGGGAAACATTCAGTACTTC.